The entry that follows covers one TCR beta chain sequence. The CDR3 is made up of 15 amino acids. V lost 5 bases and J lost 4; bases outside the gene matches: 9. The germline gives CDR1 SGHTA, CDR2 FQGTGA. The sample belongs to a study of T-cell reconstitution after alpha-beta-depleted transplantation in children. As it was prepared, the TCRbeta library received unique molecular identifiers. TCRdb redid the calling of the PCR reads with MiXCR, one entry per CDR3 protein. The table includes 420,000 or so distinct CDR3 sequences, 9.5% to 13% detected once. The rearrangement joins TRBV7-3 to TRBJ2-5; 8 bases are a match to TRBD2. The material was PBMCs from the stem cell graft donor, obtained from the stem cell graft. The sequence was obtained from a human donor who donated a stem cell graft to a child with acute myeloid leukemia. The CDR3 spells CASSPGGAGRETQYF. For the CDR3, the DNA is TGTGCCAGCAGCCCGGGGGGGGCAGGGAGAGAGACCCAGTACTTC.